Below are 25 T cell receptor beta chains sequenced from a single sample in a study of T-cell memory formation after mild COVID-19. TCRdb re-analysed the 5' RACE reads in MiXCR, keeping a single row per CDR3 protein. This repertoire shows around 340,000 distinct CDR3 sequences, approximately 13% found once; its top ten account for about 24%. The sequenced material came from PBMCs or a T cell subset sorted from them (not recorded which). These receptors were collected from a man younger than 35 who had mild COVID-19 (a few samples of this study predate the infection). Cell type and time point are not known.

The gene calls are TRBV6-8 and TRBJ2-7; tentatively, D is TRBD1 or TRBD2 (5 bases each). CDR3 length: 11 residues. From germline, CDR1 is MNHGY and CDR2 SAAAGT. V gave up 9 bases and J gave up 3 bases, with 9 bases separating them. As DNA, the CDR3 is TGTGCCAGGGGGACGGACTACGAGCAGTACTTC. Protein sequence: CARGTDYEQYF.

In its sample, this clonotype was seen many times. The genes are TRBV15 and TRBJ2-5; D not resolved. V was pared by 0 bases and J by 5 bases, with 13 bases between. The CDR3 is made up of 15 amino acids. CDR1 LNHNV and CDR2 YYDKDF come from the germline V gene (reference sequence). The CDR3 DNA follows: TGTGCCACCAGCAGAGATCTAAGGATTTGGGAGACCCAGTACTTC. Residues: CATSRDLRIWETQYF.

This clonotype was observed many times. The rearrangement links TRBV12-3 or TRBV12-4 to TRBJ1-1; D remains unclear. V lost 5 bases and J lost 8, with 12 bases in between. The CDR3 covers 12 residues. CDR3 protein: CASSPPAREAFF. The CDR3, as DNA: TGTGCCAGCAGTCCGCCGGCGAGGGAAGCTTTCTTT.

This chain uses TRBV20-1 with TRBJ2-5; 7 positions match TRBD1. The V segment lost 5 bases and the J segment 4 bases; nucleotides outside the gene matches: 7. The length of the CDR3 is 13 residues. CDR1 is DFQATT and CDR2 is SNEGSKA in the germline V gene (reference sequence). CDR3 DNA sequence: TGCAGTGCTCCCGGGACAGTAACAGAGACCCAGTACTTC. Residues: CSAPGTVTETQYF.

The sample holds many counts of this clonotype. The chain is built from TRBV7-6 and TRBJ2-1; D remains ambiguous. The germline V and J ends were trimmed by 3 bases and 8 bases, with 5 bases remaining between them. Germline V gene lookup returns CDR1 SGHVS and CDR2 FNYEAQ. The CDR3 length is 11 residues. CDR3 amino acids: CASSFGYEQFF. CDR3 nucleotide sequence: TGTGCCAGCAGCTTTGGCTATGAGCAGTTCTTC.

The chain has TRBV3-1 and TRBJ2-5; no firm D call. CDR3 size: 14 residues. Germline V gene lookup returns CDR1 LGHDT and CDR2 YNNKEL (reference sequence). V lost 2 bases and J lost 0, with 7 bases in between. The CDR3 region has the DNA TGTGCCAGCAGCCAATGGGGTAACCAAGAGACCCAGTACTTC. Translated: CASSQWGNQETQYF.

The V and J genes are TRBV7-9 and TRBJ2-1; D remains ambiguous. The germline V and J ends were trimmed by 3 bases and 8 bases, with 14 bases remaining between them. Per the germline V gene, CDR1 is SEHNR and CDR2 is FQNEAQ (reference sequence). The length of the CDR3 is 14 residues. The CDR3 region is CASSFGAGPDEQFF. The DNA of the CDR3 is TGTGCCAGCAGCTTTGGCGCCGGCCCCGATGAGCAGTTCTTC.

At least ten counts were recorded for this clonotype. The chain links TRBV20-1 to TRBJ2-4; 9 nucleotides match TRBD2. The CDR3 has 12 amino acids. J gave up 8 bases and V 6 bases, and 5 bases lay outside the gene matches. The germline gives CDR1 DFQATT, CDR2 SNEGSKA (reference sequence). The CDR3 nucleotides are TGCAGTGCCCCTAGCGGGGCCCACATTCAGTACTTC. Translating gives CSAPSGAHIQYF.

The chain recombines TRBV7-2 with TRBJ1-5, with D perhaps matching TRBD1 (5 bases). The germline V gene encodes CDR1 SGHTA and CDR2 FQGNSA. This CDR3 is 14 amino acids long. V gave up 1 base and J gave up 7 bases, with 11 bases separating them. The CDR3 loop is CASSLEGNRQPQHF. CDR3 in DNA: TGTGCCAGCAGCTTAGAGGGGAACAGGCAGCCCCAGCATTTT.

This chain uses TRBV21-1 with TRBJ2-3; TRBD1, as called in the table, went unchecked against the DNA. TRBV21-1 is given as a pseudogene. This CDR3 is built from 16 residues. For the CDR3, the DNA is TGTGCCAGCAGCAAAGCCGGGACAGGGGGACGAGATACGCAGTATTTT. Its protein product is CASSKAGTGGRDTQYF.

The V gene is TRBV9, the J gene TRBJ2-6; D not resolved. The CDR3 is made up of 14 amino acids. Trimming pared 1 base from V and 4 bases from J, leaving 6 bases between. CDR1 is SGDLS, CDR2 YYNGEE, per germline. The DNA of the CDR3 is TGTGCCAGCAGCGTAACTGGGGGGGCCAACGTCCTGACTTTC. This translates into CASSVTGGANVLTF.

This clonotype was counted a few times. The DNA for the CDR3 is TGCGCCAGCAGCCAAGATCCTGCAGGATACTATGGCTACACCTTC. This gives the protein CASSQDPAGYYGYTF. The chain carries TRBV4-1 and TRBJ1-2; no clear D gene. Germline-derived CDR1 and CDR2 are MGHRA and YSYEKL. CDR3 length: 15 residues. The V end was cut by 0 bases, the J end by 3 bases, with 11 bases between.

J is TRBJ1-5 and V is TRBV27, with TRBD1 as a possible D gene (6 bases). Germline lookup yields CDR1 MNHEY and CDR2 SMNVEV (reference sequence). The V gene lost 5 bases and the J gene lost 5 bases, with 10 bases spanning the gap. This CDR3 comprises 13 residues. CDR3 sequence reads: CASSDRPYQPQHF. DNA of the CDR3: TGTGCCAGCAGTGACAGGCCCTATCAGCCCCAGCATTTT.

There are a few counts of this clonotype. The V gene is TRBV9, the J gene TRBJ1-4, with D uncertain. This CDR3 has 14 residues. The germline V and J ends were trimmed by 0 bases and 4 bases, with 7 bases remaining between them. Germline V gene data show CDR1 as SGDLS and CDR2 as YYNGEE. DNA of the CDR3: TGTGCCAGCAGCGTAGGCCTGATTAATGAAAAACTGTTTTTT. This sequence encodes CASSVGLINEKLFF.

This chain uses TRBV10-3 with TRBJ2-7; 9 positions match TRBD2. V dropped 6 bases and J dropped 5; count of bases not matched to a gene: 11. CDR1 ENHRY and CDR2 SYGVKD come from the germline V gene. The CDR3 spans 15 residues. The CDR3 is CAIRAAGGGANEQYF. Written as DNA, the CDR3 is TGTGCCATCAGGGCGGCCGGCGGGGGGGCCAACGAGCAGTACTTC.

This clonotype was seen a handful of times. The rearrangement links TRBV6-5 to TRBJ2-1, with D perhaps being TRBD1 or TRBD2 (5 bases each). V was cut by 1 base and J by 2 bases, with 12 bases left in between. Germline CDR1 is MNHEY and CDR2 is SVGAGI. The CDR3 spans 16 residues. This chain's CDR3 is CASSYYRGRTYNEQFF. The CDR3 bases are TGTGCCAGCAGTTACTATCGGGGACGCACCTACAATGAGCAGTTCTTC.

This clonotype has more than one count but fewer than ten. The chain has TRBV6-5 and TRBJ2-7; D is possibly TRBD1 (5 bases). Trimming removed 0 bases at V and 4 bases at J, with 10 bases between. Germline V gene data show CDR1 as MNHEY and CDR2 as SVGAGI. The CDR3 covers 14 residues. In nucleotides, the CDR3 is TGTGCCAGCAGTTACTCGTTGCAGGGTTACGAGCAGTACTTC. This codes for CASSYSLQGYEQYF.

This clonotype came up a few times. V usage is TRBV29-1 and J usage is TRBJ1-3; D is unresolved. V was cut by 3 bases and J by 3 bases, with 6 bases left in between. The CDR3 is made up of 12 amino acids. Looked up from germline, CDR1 is SQVTM and CDR2 is ANQGSEA. CDR3 residues: CSVEGGGNTIYF. The CDR3 coding sequence is TGCAGCGTTGAGGGCGGTGGAAACACCATATATTTT.

This clonotype came up a few times. This sequence joins TRBV7-9 and TRBJ1-5, with D possibly TRBD1 on 5 matching bases. CDR1 and CDR2 from the germline V gene are SEHNR and FQNEAQ (reference sequence). The CDR3 is made up of 14 amino acids. V was cut by 5 bases and J by 4 bases, with 12 bases left in between. The CDR3 DNA reads TGTGCCAGCAGCCTAGGGGCGGTTAATCAGCCCCAGCATTTT. This encodes CASSLGAVNQPQHF.

This clonotype was detected ten times or more. One junction end disagrees with the germline gene, perhaps due to a read error. The gene calls are TRBV7-7 and TRBJ2-1, with D perhaps TRBD2 (5 bases). The V gene's germline CDR1 is SSHAT and CDR2 FNYEAQ (reference sequence). This CDR3 is built from 13 residues. DNA of the CDR3: TGTGCTAGCAGCTTAACTAGCTACAATGAGCAGTTCTTC. This codes for CASSLTSYNEQFF.

The chain joins TRBV19 to TRBJ1-1, with D unresolved. The CDR3 length is 14 residues. Trimming left V 6 bases short and J 3 bases short, with 14 bases between. CDR1 LNHDA and CDR2 SQIVND come from the germline V gene (reference sequence). CDR3 DNA: TGTGCCAGTAGACTAGGGTTGGGGTACACTGAAGCTTTCTTT. Its translation: CASRLGLGYTEAFF.

J is TRBJ1-4 and V is TRBV12-3 or TRBV12-4; 7 nucleotides line up with TRBD1. The CDR3 is 12 amino acids. V lost 8 bases and J lost 8; bases outside the gene matches: 5. The CDR3 region is CASAGDSEKLFF. CDR3 in DNA: TGTGCCAGCGCCGGGGACAGCGAAAAACTGTTTTTT.

This clonotype has just a few counts. The chain uses TRBV4-2 and TRBJ1-2; 9 nucleotides line up with TRBD1. From germline, CDR1 is LGHNA and CDR2 YNFKEQ. The CDR3 covers 18 residues. J gave up 4 bases and V 1 base, and 13 bases lay outside the gene matches. The CDR3 nucleotides read TGTGCCAGCAGCCAAGGCCCCGGACAGGGGTCAGTTGGCTATGGCTACACCTTC. The encoded protein is CASSQGPGQGSVGYGYTF.

The V and J genes are TRBV7-9 and TRBJ2-2, with D hard to call. The germline V gene encodes CDR1 SEHNR and CDR2 FQNEAQ (reference sequence). V lost 2 bases to trimming and J lost 1 base, with 11 bases between them. CDR3 length: 16 amino acids. The CDR3 region is CASSLKWAGNTGELFF. The CDR3 nucleotides read TGTGCCAGCAGCTTAAAGTGGGCCGGGAACACCGGGGAGCTGTTTTTT. Supplemented by reference TRBV7-9 and TRBJ2-2, the full variable domain reads DTGVSQNPRHKITKRGQNVTFRCDPISEHNRLYWYRQTLGQGPEFLTYFQNEAQLEKSRLLSDRFSAERPKGSFSTLEIQRTEQGDSAMYLCASSLKWAGNTGELFFGEGSRLTVL.

This clonotype occurred a few times. The chain has TRBV20-1 and TRBJ1-4; tentative D call: TRBD1 (6 bases). V was cut by 2 bases and J by 6 bases, with 10 bases left in between. Germline V gene sequence: CDR1 DFQATT, CDR2 SNEGSKA (reference sequence). The CDR3 has 13 amino acids. CDR3 DNA: TGCAGTGCTAGACGGGACACGGATGAAAAACTGTTTTTT. Its translation is CSARRDTDEKLFF.